These 26 T cell receptor delta chains originate from one sample sequenced in a study of DNA immune sequencing with unique molecular identifiers. Primers for all 8 TRDV and 4 TRDJ genes amplified genomic DNA in 32-plex. A 12-nucleotide UMI was added during three to four barcoding PCR cycles before adapter PCR. TCRdb reanalyzed the multiplex PCR reads using CATT. This table has about 5,200 delta-chain clones, roughly a tenth appearing once. Sample: gamma-delta T cells enriched from blood buffy coat, or unenriched PBMCs (not recorded which). These receptors originate from a human donor in good health.

This clone was detected a few times. This likely reflects a read error, since a far larger clone is one base away. The sample contains more than one DNA sequence encoding this CDR3. The chain employs TRDV2 and TRDJ1; 11 bases agree with TRDD3. J was trimmed by 2 bases and V by 1 base; bases with no gene match: 8. Germline assignment: CDR1 GEAIGNYY and CDR2 EKD. This CDR3 is 17 amino acids long. This chain's CDR3 is CACDTVGGYAGTDKLIF. The CDR3 DNA sequence: TGTGCCTGTGACACGGTTGGGGGATACGCTGGGACCGATAAACTCATCTTT.

On this clone: TCRdb shows a much larger clone's protein in place of this DNA's translation, and the two differ at residue 10, likely through a read error; the protein shown is translated from the DNA. V and J are TRDV2 and TRDJ3; TRDD3 might be the D (5 bases). This CDR3 is built from 19 residues. Trimming cost V 1 base and J 0 bases, with 15 bases left between them. Germline V gene sequence: CDR1 GEAIGNYY, CDR2 EKD. The DNA of the CDR3 is TGTGCCTGTGACACGGGGGGGCTACGGTGCTCCTGGGACACCCGACAGATGTTTTTC. Translated, it gives CACDTGGLRCSWDTRQMFF.

There are many counts of this clone. The rearrangement joins TRDV2 to TRDJ1, with TRDD3 as a possible D gene (6 bases). The V gene lost 0 bases and the J gene lost 4 bases, with 14 bases spanning the gap. From germline, CDR1 is GEAIGNYY and CDR2 EKD. This CDR3 has 15 residues. CDR3 sequence reads: CACDTVGDRNDKLIF. DNA of the CDR3: TGTGCCTGTGACACCGTAGGGGATCGCAACGATAAACTCATCTTT.

This clone has only a few counts. This likely traces to a read error, being one base from a far larger clone. Other DNA sequences of this sample code for an identical CDR3. V usage is TRDV2 and J usage is TRDJ1, with 7 bases that match TRDD3. CDR1 GEAIGNYY and CDR2 EKD come from the germline V gene. The CDR3 totals 16 residues. Germline trimming cut 3 bases from V and 0 bases from J; bases unmatched to any gene: 9. The CDR3 here is CACDPLGVTNTDKLIF. CDR3 DNA: TGTGCCTGTGACCCCCTGGGGGTCACAAACACCGATAAACTCATCTTT.

This clone turned up a few times. Since a far larger clone is one base different, this is likely a read error. The same CDR3 can be traced to other DNA sequences in this sample. This chain connects TRDV2 to TRDJ3; TRDD3 aligns across 9 bases. Germline assignment: CDR1 GEAIGNYY and CDR2 EKD. The CDR3 loop spans 20 amino acids. The CDR3 DNA sequence: TGTGCCTGTGATCCCATTGTACTGGGGGAAAGCTCCTGGGATACCCGACAGATGTTTTTC. This encodes CACDPIVLGESSWDTRQMFF.

Comments on this clone: It is likely a read error: a sequence one base away is far more abundant. Other nucleotide sequences from this sample produce the same CDR3. The chain joins TRDV2 to TRDJ1; the match to TRDD3 covers 11 bases. CDR3 size: 15 residues. Germline-derived CDR1 and CDR2 are GEAIGNYY and EKD. The CDR3 reads CACDPLGDKSDKLIF. For the CDR3, the DNA is TGTGCCTGTGACCCACTGGGGGATAAATCCGATAAGCTCATCTTT.

The chain couples TRDV1 to TRDJ1; D might be TRDD3 (6 bases). Assignment of the J gene here rests on matching the DNA to germline, because TCRdb gives none. Trimming removed 0 bases at V and 1 base at J, with 39 bases between. CDR1 and CDR2 (germline): TSWWSYY, QGS. The length of the CDR3 is 25 residues. The CDR3 loop reads CALGELWGEMGFTVQKLPCTDKLIF. In nucleotides, the CDR3 is TGTGCTCTTGGGGAACTATGGGGGGAGATGGGGTTCACCGTACAAAAGTTGCCGTGCACCGATAAACTCATCTTT.

This clone was detected only a few times. The V gene lacks a call, and TRDJ2 is the J gene; TRDD3 reflects the table's D call only, with no check against the DNA. The CDR3 length is 21 residues. CDR3 sequence (DNA): TGTGCTCTTCACTTCCCAGGAGACTCACTGGGGGATCGACCTTTGACAGCACAACTCTTCTTT. Amino acid sequence: CALHFPGDSLGDRPLTAQLFF.

This sequence joins TRDV1 and TRDJ1; D is possibly TRDD2 (5 bases). V lost 1 base and J 0 bases, leaving 27 bases between the germline ends. Germline V gives CDR1 TSWWSYY, CDR2 QGS. This CDR3 is built from 21 residues. CDR3 DNA: TGTGCTCTTGGGGAACGTCTACTTCACGGGGCCACGCCTTCGTACACCGATAAACTCATCTTT. Translating it yields CALGERLLHGATPSYTDKLIF.

The DNA for the CDR3 is TGTGCTCTTGGGGAACAAACTCTACTGGGGGATATTGGCGATAAACTCATCTTT. It encodes CALGEQTLLGDIGDKLIF. J is TRDJ1 and V is TRDV1; the match to TRDD3 covers 11 bases. TCRdb offers no J gene call, so here the DNA was matched to germline to obtain one. CDR3 length: 18 amino acids. Trimming removed 1 base from V and 4 bases from J; junction bases left unmatched: 11. Germline V gives CDR1 TSWWSYY, CDR2 QGS.

This clone has just a few counts. Only one base separates this from a far larger clonotype, so it likely reflects a read error. The sample contains more than one DNA sequence encoding this CDR3. V and J are TRDV2 and TRDJ1, with 8 bases aligning to TRDD3. CDR1 GEAIGNYY and CDR2 EKD come from the germline V gene. The CDR3 is 17 residues long. The CDR3 here is CACDTLTGGHDTDKLIF. The DNA for the CDR3 is TGTGCATGTGACACCTTAACTGGGGGGCATGACACCGATAAACTCATCTTT.

As to this clone: This DNA translates differently at residue 14 from the TCRdb protein, which is that of a much larger clone; a read error is likely, and the protein shown is the DNA's own translation. The genes are TRDV2 and TRDJ1; TRDD3 matches 8 bases. CDR3 length: 17 amino acids. In germline, CDR1 is GEAIGNYY, CDR2 EKD. Here the CDR3 DNA reads TGTGCCTGTGACTCACTTCCCTACGGGGATACCACCGATAATCTCATCTTT. It yields the protein CACDSLPYGDTTDNLIF.

There are a few counts of this clone. The protein recorded in TCRdb matches a much larger clone and deviates from this DNA's translation at residue 4, suggesting a read error; the protein here is obtained by translating the DNA. The genes are TRDV2 and TRDJ2; 12 bases agree with TRDD3. The V gene end was trimmed by 4 bases and the J gene end by 3 bases; junction bases not matched to a gene: 11. CDR3 length equals 18 residues. Per germline, CDR1 GEAIGNYY and CDR2 EKD. The CDR3 nucleotides read TGTGCCTGTGAAACCCTACTGGGGGATACTTCTCTGACAGCACAACTCTTCTTT. Its translation: CACETLLGDTSLTAQLFF.

As regards this clone: With only one base between it and a far larger clone, this is likely a read error. The sample has other DNA sequences that encode this CDR3 too. The J gene is TRDJ1, the V gene TRDV2, with 11 positions matching TRDD3. Germline V gene data show CDR1 as GEAIGNYY and CDR2 as EKD. The CDR3 runs to 15 residues. The CDR3 DNA reads as TGTGCATGTGACCCACTGGGGGATAAATCCGATAAACTCATCTTT. Translation: CACDPLGDKSDKLIF.

On this clone: The translation of this DNA and the TCRdb protein of a much larger clone differ at residue 14, probably owing to a read error; the protein shown here is translated from the DNA. The J gene is TRDJ1, the V gene TRDV2; 9 nucleotides align to TRDD3. This CDR3 is 19 amino acids long. V shed 0 bases, J shed 4 bases, and the junction held 17 bases outside the gene matches. Per germline, CDR1 GEAIGNYY and CDR2 EKD. The CDR3: CACDTLSLLGEEYNDKLIF. The CDR3 nucleotides are TGTGCCTGTGACACCTTGTCTTTACTGGGGGAAGAGTACAACGATAAACTCATCTTT.

About this clone itself: A far larger clone is just one base off, so this is likely a read error. The same CDR3 is also encoded by other DNA sequences in this sample. The rearrangement uses TRDV2 and TRDJ1, with 7 positions matching TRDD3. In germline, CDR1 is GEAIGNYY, CDR2 EKD. The CDR3 is made up of 15 amino acids. CDR3 nucleotide sequence: TGTGCCTGTGACCTACTGGGGACAGACACTGATAAACTCATCTTT. This encodes CACDLLGTDTDKLIF.

No V gene was called, though TRDJ1 was called as the J gene; the DNA was not compared with TRDD3, the D call given in the table. The CDR3 runs 18 residues. CDR3 bases: TGTGCTCTTGGGGAACGGGGTACTGGGCGATCAAACGCCGATAAACTCATCTTT. Translation gives CALGERGTGRSNADKLIF.

This clone came up many times. The chain employs TRDV2 and TRDJ1; 8 bases are a match to TRDD3. J lost 4 bases, V lost 1 base, and 13 bases had no gene match. This CDR3 has 17 amino acids. Germline values: CDR1 GEAIGNYY, CDR2 EKD. The CDR3 is CACDTVGIQALDDKLIF. In DNA form, the CDR3 reads TGTGCCTGTGACACGGTGGGGATACAGGCCCTGGACGATAAACTCATCTTT.

Many counts were recorded for this clone. V and J are TRDV2 and TRDJ3; D not certain. The CDR3 runs to 16 residues. Trimming took off 3 bases at V and 0 bases at J, with 8 bases between the two ends. CDR1 and CDR2 (germline): GEAIGNYY, EKD. The CDR3 reads CACDPASSWDTRQMFF. In nucleotides, the CDR3 is TGTGCCTGTGACCCGGCTAGCTCCTGGGACACCCGACAGATGTTTTTC.

The sample holds a few counts of this clone. The protein that TCRdb holds for this DNA derives from a much larger clone and differs from the translated DNA at residue 5, which likely indicates a read error; the protein shown here is translated from the DNA. This chain connects TRDV2 to TRDJ3; TRDD3 matches 11 bases. Germline V gene data show CDR1 as GEAIGNYY and CDR2 as EKD. Trimming cost V 2 bases and J 2 bases; bases outside gene matches: 4. This CDR3 comprises 18 residues. CDR3 loop: CACDNAGGYTWDTRQMFF. The CDR3 coding sequence is TGTGCCTGTGACAACGCTGGGGGATACACCTGGGACACCCGACAGATGTTTTTC.

This clone was observed a few times. The protein given by TCRdb reflects a much larger clone and differs at residue 10 from this DNA's translation, likely from a read error; the protein shown is the DNA's translation. The chain combines TRDV2 with TRDJ1, with 13 bases that match TRDD3. V trimming: 4 bases; J trimming: 1 base; junction bases outside the gene matches: 11. Germline V lookup: CDR1 GEAIGNYY, CDR2 EKD. The CDR3 runs to 18 residues. The CDR3 coding sequence is TGTGCCTGTGATGTACTGGGGGATACGCTAGATTTCACCGATAAACTCATCTTT. It codes for CACDVLGDTLDFTDKLIF.

This clone was seen only a few times. A far larger clone is a single base away, which makes a read error likely. Other nucleotide sequences in the sample specify the same CDR3. This chain joins TRDV2 and TRDJ3, with 8 bases fitting TRDD3. Per the germline V gene, CDR1 is GEAIGNYY and CDR2 is EKD. This CDR3 is built from 19 residues. The CDR3 DNA reads TGTGCCTGTGACAATCCACTGGGGGCAAACTCCTGGGACACCCGTCAGATGTTTTTC. This gives the protein CACDNPLGANSWDTRQMFF.

As regards this clone: Given a much more abundant clone one base away, this may be a read error. This rearrangement joins TRDV2 to TRDJ1; perhaps D is TRDD2 or TRDD3 (9 bases each). Trimming pared 5 bases from V and 1 base from J, leaving 31 bases between. The CDR3 totals 20 residues. Germline CDR1 is GEAIGNYY and CDR2 is EKD. CDR3 bases: TGTGCCTGTGTCCAAGTAACCTTCCTACGGGGGGATACTCCCACCGATAAACTCATCTTT. It translates to CACVQVTFLRGDTPTDKLIF.

There are a few counts of this clone. A read error may explain this, as a much larger clone is one base away. This chain uses TRDV2 with TRDJ1; TRDD3 matches 7 bases. The CDR3 runs to 19 residues. With V trimmed by 0 bases and J by 0 bases, 15 bases remained unmatched. The germline gives CDR1 GEAIGNYY, CDR2 EKD. For the CDR3, the DNA is TGTGCCTGTGACACCGTGAGGAGGTGGGGGACAAATAACACCGATAAACTCATCTTT. It encodes CACDTVRRWGTNNTDKLIF.

A word on this clone: TCRdb pairs this DNA with a much larger clone's protein that differs at residue 4, likely a read error; the protein shown was translated from the DNA. The V call is TRDV2, the J call TRDJ1; D not resolved. From germline, CDR1 is GEAIGNYY and CDR2 EKD. Trimming stripped 5 bases from V and 4 bases from J, with 22 bases between. CDR3 size: 16 residues. CDR3 nucleotides: TGTGCCTGTGTCGACCTCACCTCCGGGAGTGACGATAAACTCATCTTT. Translating gives CACVDLTSGSDDKLIF.

At least ten counts were recorded for this clone. J is TRDJ1 and V is TRDV1; 9 bases fit TRDD3. This CDR3 region has 25 residues. Germline V gene lookup returns CDR1 TSWWSYY and CDR2 QGS. Trimming took 2 bases from V and 0 from J; bases not matched to a gene: 31. CDR3 DNA sequence: TGTGCTCTTGGGGAAGGACGGCCTTCGCCCTACTGGGGGACATTATTGAGGTCGTACACCGATAAACTCATCTTT. Protein: CALGEGRPSPYWGTLLRSYTDKLIF.